One and the same sample provided the 8 T cell receptor beta chains below, sequenced in a study of spatial heterogeneity in lung cancer. Overall study findings and caveats: Within tumors, counts of expanded alpha and beta TCRs tracked tumor mutation counts.

Documented time point: sample taken at primary tumor resection. What these receptors recognize is not known. TCRdb independently ran MiXCR on the 5' RACE reads; one entry per CDR3 protein. Of 5,000 to 7,000 distinct CDR3 sequences listed, roughly 15% were seen once; the top ten hold approximately 10%. This material consisted of lung tumor tissue, taken at surgery. The receptors here all came from a male donor with early-stage non-small cell lung cancer.

This clonotype is labeled as medium-sized. This beta chain came through as a stray read in a library set up for alpha chains, and its size says little. The chain carries TRBV3-1 and TRBJ2-1; D gene ambiguous. Germline V gene lookup returns CDR1 LGHDT and CDR2 YNNKEL (reference sequence). The CDR3 loop spans 14 amino acids. V lost 0 bases and J lost 10, with 13 bases in between. The CDR3 DNA follows: TGTGCCAGCAGCCAAGATTCCGCGGTACTGGAGCAGTTCTTC. It codes for CASSQDSAVLEQFF.

This clonotype was seen more than once but under ten times. The library was prepared for alpha chains; this beta chain is a stray read, so its frequency means little. V and J are TRBV15 and TRBJ2-1; weak D call: TRBD2 (5 bases). V gave up 0 bases and J gave up 11 bases, with 20 bases separating them. The CDR3 has 16 amino acids. CDR1 and CDR2 from the germline V gene are LNHNV and YYDKDF (reference sequence). As DNA, the CDR3 is TGTGCCACCAGCAGAGACAGGATAAGCCGGGGAGCTCAGCAGTTCTTC. It translates to CATSRDRISRGAQQFF. The full variable domain, its missing parts supplied by reference TRBV15 and TRBJ2-1, is DAMVIQNPRYQVTQFGKPVTLSCSQTLNHNVMYWYQQKSSQAPKLLFHYYDKDFNNEADTPDNFQSRRPNTSFCFLDIRSPGLGDTAMYLCATSRDRISRGAQQFFGPGTRLTVL.

This clonotype was recorded many times. This beta chain came through as a stray read in a library set up for alpha chains, and its size says little. The genes are TRBV11-2 and TRBJ2-3; TRBD2 agrees at 7 bases. The V segment lost 1 base and the J segment 4 bases; nucleotides outside the gene matches: 5. The CDR3 sequence is 15 residues long. The germline gives CDR1 SGHAT, CDR2 FQNNGV. CDR3 nucleotides: TGTGCCAGCAGCTTAGCGGGAGGCGGGTCAGATACGCAGTATTTT. Translating it yields CASSLAGGGSDTQYF.

This clonotype rates as medium-sized. The library was designed around alpha chains, so this beta chain is a stray read whose abundance carries little weight. This chain connects TRBV6-2 or TRBV6-3 to TRBJ2-3, with 12 bases aligning to TRBD2. V gave up 2 bases and J gave up 1 base; unmatched junction bases: 4. Germline CDR1 is MNHEY and CDR2 is SVGEGT. The CDR3 extends over 17 amino acids. The CDR3 DNA sequence: TGTGCCAGCAGTTACGACTGGACTAGCGGGGGCACAGATACGCAGTATTTT. Amino acids: CASSYDWTSGGTDTQYF.

By sample fraction, this clonotype is medium-sized (0.01 to 0.1%). For a library built for alpha chains, this beta chain is a stray read; little rests on its size. This chain uses TRBV10-2 with TRBJ2-1; D possibly matches TRBD1 or TRBD2 (5 bases each). V dropped 7 bases and J dropped 8 bases, with 18 bases sitting between them. CDR1 WSHSY and CDR2 SAAADI come from the germline V gene. The CDR3 is 14 amino acids. CDR3 amino acids: CASTWDAQVYEQFF. CDR3 DNA sequence: TGCGCCAGCACCTGGGACGCCCAGGTCTATGAGCAGTTCTTC.

By frequency in the sample, this clonotype is medium-sized. The library was prepared for alpha chains; this beta chain is a stray read, so its frequency means little. The chain recombines TRBV11-2 with TRBJ2-6; weak D call: TRBD1 (5 bases). V was clipped by 1 base and J by 1 base, with 8 bases between them. The CDR3 length is 16 residues. Germline loops: CDR1 SGHAT, CDR2 FQNNGV. This CDR3 is CASSLAPGSGANVLTF. The CDR3 DNA reads as TGTGCCAGCAGCTTAGCTCCAGGGTCTGGGGCCAACGTCCTGACTTTC.

This clonotype appeared many times. Because the library targeted alpha chains, this beta chain is an off-target read whose size means little. The chain carries TRBV7-2 and TRBJ1-2, with D tentatively TRBD1 (5 bases). V dropped 5 bases and J dropped 7 bases, with 20 bases sitting between them. The CDR3 runs 15 residues. The germline V gene encodes CDR1 SGHTA and CDR2 FQGNSA. The CDR3 sequence is CASSPLSPTGGGYTF. CDR3 in DNA: TGTGCCAGCAGCCCCCTCAGCCCCACCGGGGGTGGCTACACCTTC.

This clonotype was observed at least ten times. Little can be read into the size of this beta chain, an off-target read in a library designed for alpha chains. V is TRBV29-1 and J is TRBJ2-7, with D maybe TRBD1 (6 bases). CDR1 is SQVTM and CDR2 is ANQGSEA in the germline V gene. The CDR3 sequence is 16 residues long. Trimming left V 4 bases short and J 0 bases short, with 19 bases between. The CDR3 region has the DNA TGCAGCGTTGTTGGGGATCAGGGGAAAAGCTCCTACGAGCAGTACTTC. This translates into CSVVGDQGKSSYEQYF.